The 9 T cell receptor beta chains given below trace back to one sample, sequenced in a study of cytomegalovirus exposure and HLA in healthy donors. The PCR contained 60 Vbeta and 13 Jbeta primers. Method: immunoSEQ multiplex PCR; TCRdb's copy keeps in-frame clones and lacks some. The profile covers approximately 100,000 clones, with roughly 78% appearing a single time and 1.5% to 2% taken by the ten largest. Sequencing input: PBMCs. The receptors derive from a woman in her thirties or forties in good health and CMV-seronegative.

The V call is TRBV29-1, the J call TRBJ2-7; perhaps TRBD1 as D (6 bases). The germline CDR1 and CDR2 sequences are SQVTM and ANQGSEA. The CDR3 runs 13 residues. Deletions cut 3 bases from V and 6 bases from J, with 15 bases between. The CDR3 DNA is TGCAGCGTTGAGGGTCAGGGGAAAAGCGAGCAGTACTTC. Protein sequence: CSVEGQGKSEQYF.

This chain uses TRBV5-3 with TRBJ2-5, with 13 nucleotides matching TRBD2. TRBV5-3 is an ORF, and what it does is uncertain. V gave up 0 bases and J gave up 5 bases; unmatched junction bases: 22. CDR3 length: 22 amino acids. CDR3 nucleotide sequence: TGTGCCAGAAGCTTGGACAGAGCCGTAGGACTAGCGGGAGAATGGGTCCAGGAGACCCAGTACTTC. Translated, it gives CARSLDRAVGLAGEWVQETQYF.

This clone was seen only a few times. The V gene is TRBV30, the J gene TRBJ1-6; possible D gene TRBD1, 6 bases. Germline assignment: CDR1 GTSNPN and CDR2 SVGIG (reference sequence). The V and J ends lost 8 bases and 7 bases respectively, with 18 bases between them. This CDR3 comprises 14 residues. Here the CDR3 DNA reads TGTGCCCAATGGGACACCGGATGGAATTCACCCCTCCACTTT. Its protein product is CAQWDTGWNSPLHF.

This sequence joins TRBV6-1 and TRBJ1-3, with unresolved D. The CDR3 spans 14 residues. Germline CDR1 and CDR2: MNHNS and SASEGT. Trimming pared 6 bases from V and 0 bases from J, leaving 9 bases between. The CDR3 sequence: CASRDGSSGNTIYF. CDR3 bases: TGTGCCAGCAGGGACGGGAGCTCTGGAAACACCATATATTTT.

The rearrangement uses TRBV5-1 and TRBJ2-5, with D possibly TRBD1 on 6 matching bases. In germline, CDR1 is SGHRS, CDR2 YFSETQ. With 4 bases removed from V and 1 base from J, the gap between germline ends came to 11 bases. The CDR3 is 14 residues long. The CDR3 spells CASSLLTGQETQYF. CDR3 nucleotide sequence: TGCGCCAGCAGCCTGTTGACAGGCCAAGAGACCCAGTACTTC.

The J gene is TRBJ2-2, the V gene TRBV28; D gene uncertain. This CDR3 comprises 14 residues. The V gene lost 9 bases and the J gene lost 0 bases, with 11 bases spanning the gap. Germline V lookup: CDR1 MDHEN, CDR2 SYDVKM. CDR3: CASFAPPNTGELFF. CDR3 nucleotide sequence: TGTGCCAGTTTCGCGCCACCGAACACCGGGGAGCTGTTTTTT.

The chain joins TRBV13 to TRBJ2-1; 13 nucleotides match TRBD2. Germline CDR1 reads PRHDT; CDR2 reads FYEKMQ (reference sequence). This CDR3 comprises 19 residues. J was trimmed by 0 bases and V by 2 bases; bases with no gene match: 7. The CDR3 bases are TGTGCCAGCAGCTTATCGACTAGCGGGAGGTTAAGCTCCTACAATGAGCAGTTCTTC. Its protein product is CASSLSTSGRLSSYNEQFF.

This clone was seen a single time. This chain uses TRBV10-3 with TRBJ2-1; 10 bases line up with TRBD2. With V trimmed by 10 bases and J by 10 bases, 13 bases remained unmatched. Germline V lookup: CDR1 ENHRY, CDR2 SYGVKD. This CDR3 is built from 14 residues. The CDR3 bases are TGTGCCAACAAACTAAGCGGGAGGGCCTTGGAGCAGTTCTTC. Its protein product is CANKLSGRALEQFF.

The V gene is TRBV19, the J gene TRBJ2-1; 11 positions agree with TRBD2. The CDR3 length is 13 residues. Germline CDR1 LNHDA, CDR2 SQIVND (reference sequence). V shed 8 bases, J shed 10 bases, and the junction held 7 bases outside the gene matches. The CDR3 DNA is TGTGCCAGTGTCCTTATAGCGGGGGGGGAGCAGTTCTTC. Protein: CASVLIAGGEQFF.